This T cell receptor (beta chain) originates from a study of T-cell reconstitution after alpha-beta-depleted transplantation in children. TCRbeta library preparation incorporated unique molecular identifiers. MiXCR, applied by TCRdb to the PCR reads, yields one record per CDR3 protein. The table lists about 110,000 distinct CDR3 sequences, about 6% of them singletons, with 23% in the top ten. Notes on the study in general: Recipient T cells and thymic progenitors that survived gave rise to the high TCRbeta diversity observed at day 60 in some patients.

This clonotype was recorded many times. The target antigen is unknown. The germline gives CDR1 MDHEN, CDR2 SYDVKM. This CDR3 is built from 15 residues. V was trimmed by 5 bases and J by 0 bases, leaving 11 bases between them. The sample in question was PBMCs, mostly from graft donor cells, obtained 360 days after TCRalphabeta/CD19-depleted stem cell transplant. The chain has TRBV28 and TRBJ2-4, with D perhaps matching TRBD1 or TRBD2 (5 bases each). The clonotype was recovered from a male patient aged 2-9 years who had a stem cell transplant for acute lymphoblastic leukemia, so the T cells may come from the graft donor. The CDR3 DNA sequence: TGTGCCAGCAGTCTGGGGACCCCAGCCAAAAACATTCAGTACTTC. Protein product: CASSLGTPAKNIQYF.